Below are 4 T cell receptor beta chains sequenced from a single sample in a study of T cell clonality in common variable immunodeficiency. Profiled with immunoSEQ multiplex PCR; TCRdb holds only in-frame clones, not every one. The sample presents 35,000 to 50,000 clones, none singletons. Input material: peripheral blood mononuclear cells. The receptors were sampled from a person aged 18-69 years in good health.

This clone has at least ten counts. The read comes to an end 3 residues before the CDR3 does, leaving the germline J gene to fill in the end. The rearrangement joins TRBV2 to TRBJ2-1; D is uncertain. This CDR3 is built from 16 residues. V was shortened by 5 bases and J by 4 bases, with 18 bases between the two germline ends. Germline CDR1 and CDR2: SNHLY and FYNNEI. The CDR3 loop reads CASSLLVGFPYNEQFF. The DNA read from the CDR3 is TGTGCCAGCAGTCTACTTGTAGGGTTCCCTTACAATGAG.

In its sample, this clone was seen many times. The read is 3 residues too short to cover the CDR3 end, so that end is filled in from the germline J gene. This chain links TRBV5-1 with TRBJ2-7, with 8 bases fitting TRBD2. CDR1 and CDR2 (germline): SGHRS, YFSETQ. CDR3 length equals 14 residues. Trimming removed 0 bases from V and 4 bases from J; junction bases left unmatched: 3. The CDR3 sequence is CASSLGGLAYEQYF. The sequenced CDR3 bases are TGCGCCAGCAGCTTGGGTGGACTAGCATACGAG.

Many counts were recorded for this clone. The CDR3 end is not reached by the read, which stops 3 residues before it; the germline J gene fills it in. This chain connects TRBV7-8 to TRBJ1-2; D ambiguous. There are 14 residues in the CDR3. V was clipped by 0 bases and J by 3 bases, with 8 bases between them. Germline V lookup: CDR1 SGHVS, CDR2 FQNEAQ. The part of the CDR3 DNA that was read is TGTGCCAGCAGCTTAGCGCGAACGGACTATGGC. Its protein is CASSLARTDYG. From start to end, the CDR3 is CASSLARTDYGYTF.

This clone came up many times. The DNA ends 3 residues before the CDR3 does, and the rest of the CDR3 is filled in from the germline J gene. V usage is TRBV9 and J usage is TRBJ2-7, with TRBD1 identical over 7 bases. The CDR3 has 12 residues. Germline assignment: CDR1 SGDLS and CDR2 YYNGEE. Trimming took 3 bases from V and 3 from J; bases not matched to a gene: 0. The CDR3 loop is CASSGQGYEQYF. CDR3 DNA, as far as it was read: TGTGCCAGCAGCGGACAGGGCTACGAG. The complete variable domain, with remaining parts taken from reference TRBV9 and TRBJ2-7, reads DSGVTQTPKHLITATGQRVTLRCSPRSGDLSVYWYQQSLDQGLQFLIQYYNGEERAKGNILERFSAQQFPDLHSELNLSSLELGDSALYFCASSGQGYEQYFGPGTRLTVT.